This TCR beta chain originates from a study of Tregs in tolerant kidney transplant recipients. General study findings and limits: The small number of patients limits these findings pending further validation.

The repertoire was sequenced with immunoSEQ multiplex PCR; TCRdb's copy has only in-frame clones and lacks some. The sample lists approximately 90,000 clones, about 92% seen once, with roughly 5% in the top ten. V lost 2 bases, J lost 6 bases, and 4 bases lay in between. The germline V gene encodes CDR1 KGHSH and CDR2 LQKENI. The CDR3 extends over 11 amino acids. Note on this clone: Its antigen is as yet unknown.

Sequenced material: CD8+ T cells from blood. The gene calls are TRBV18 and TRBJ1-1; D not resolved. The TCR was taken from a human donor in good health. The CDR3 spells CASSPGSEAFF. The CDR3 DNA reads as TGTGCCAGCTCACCAGGGTCTGAAGCTTTCTTT.